This T cell receptor beta chain emerged from a study of T-cell reconstitution after alpha-beta-depleted transplantation in children. This clonotype was seen more than once but under ten times. Construction of the TCRbeta library involved unique molecular identifiers. TCRdb used MiXCR to reprocess the PCR reads, holding one entry per CDR3 protein. This sample has fewer than 250,000 distinct CDR3 sequences, with 7.5% to 9.5% found just once. This CDR3 spans 15 amino acids. Germline CDR1 MRHNA, CDR2 SNTAGT. V was pared by 3 bases and J by 5 bases, with 15 bases between. The rearrangement uses TRBV6-4 and TRBJ2-3, with D perhaps TRBD2 (7 bases). Sequenced here: PBMCs, mostly from graft donor cells, sampled 180 days after TCRalphabeta/CD19-depleted stem cell transplant. The source of this sequence is a male patient younger than 18 who had a stem cell transplant for acute lymphoblastic leukemia, so the T cells may come from the graft donor. CDR3 sequence: CASSDGGGAKDTQYF. The CDR3 DNA is TGTGCCAGCAGTGATGGTGGGGGGGCTAAAGATACGCAGTATTTT.